The 16 T cell receptor beta chains in this list originate from one sample, sequenced in a study of cytomegalovirus exposure and HLA in healthy donors (dated by TCRdb to the late 2010s). The library came from the immunoSEQ multiplex PCR assay. The multiplex PCR relied on a mix of 60 forward primers for TCR Vbeta segments and 13 reverse primers for TCR Jbeta segments. The table was pulled from immuneACCESS by TCRdb, which kept in-frame rearrangements only. Such tables lose some clones; where checked, under half of the loss comes from unresolved V genes, and the rest has no known cause. Present in this sample are about 98,000 clones, 80% to 85% of which were seen just once. The ten largest clones capture roughly 1.4% of the sample. The sample consisted of PBMCs. These receptor sequences come from a man aged 35 to 55 in good health and CMV-seronegative.

This clone was seen a handful of times. The rearrangement links TRBV9 to TRBJ1-2; no firm D call. Trimming removed 2 bases at V and 1 base at J, with 6 bases between. The germline gives CDR1 SGDLS, CDR2 YYNGEE. The CDR3 has 13 residues. The CDR3, as DNA: TGTGCCAGCAGCGTTGGCAGTAACTATGGCTACACCTTC. Its translation is CASSVGSNYGYTF.

The chain employs TRBV9 and TRBJ2-5; 7 positions match TRBD1. V was clipped by 0 bases and J by 5 bases; unmatched bases: 7. CDR1 is SGDLS, CDR2 YYNGEE, per germline. The CDR3 is made up of 15 amino acids. CDR3 loop: CASSVGGQDYETQYF. The CDR3 DNA follows: TGTGCCAGCAGCGTAGGAGGACAGGATTACGAGACCCAGTACTTC.

The chain employs TRBV6-1 and TRBJ2-3; 14 positions match TRBD2. The CDR3 is 18 residues long. The germline gives CDR1 MNHNS, CDR2 SASEGT. Trimming cost V 1 base and J 1 base; bases outside gene matches: 4. This CDR3 reads CASSEEPGLAGGTDTQYF. The DNA of the CDR3 is TGTGCCAGCAGTGAAGAACCGGGACTAGCGGGGGGCACAGATACGCAGTATTTT.

This clone has only a few counts. This CDR3 reads CASGTEAYGYTF. In DNA form, the CDR3 reads TGTGCCAGCGGCACAGAAGCCTATGGCTACACCTTC. This chain uses TRBV5-6 with TRBJ1-2; D ambiguous. This CDR3 is 12 amino acids long. Germline CDR1 reads SGHDT; CDR2 reads YYEEEE. Trimming took 7 bases from V and 4 from J, leaving 11 bases between them.

The chain has TRBV9 and TRBJ1-3, with no clear D. The ends were cut back, 0 bases at V and 2 bases at J, with 9 bases in the middle. Germline V gives CDR1 SGDLS, CDR2 YYNGEE. The CDR3 is 15 residues long. The CDR3: CASSVVGAPGNTIYF. The CDR3 coding sequence is TGTGCCAGCAGCGTAGTGGGAGCCCCTGGAAACACCATATATTTT.

This chain links TRBV5-6 with TRBJ1-2, with 9 bases identical to TRBD1. Germline V CDR1 and CDR2: SGHDT, YYEEEE. V shed 4 bases, J shed 6 bases, and the junction held 4 bases outside the gene matches. This CDR3 is 13 amino acids long. The CDR3 protein is CASSPRTGDGYTF. CDR3 bases: TGTGCCAGCAGCCCCCGGACAGGGGATGGCTACACCTTC.

This rearrangement joins TRBV5-4 to TRBJ2-7, with TRBD1 identical over 8 bases. V shed 0 bases, J shed 1 base, and the junction held 3 bases outside the gene matches. This CDR3 region has 15 residues. Germline CDR1 and CDR2: SGHNT and YYREEE (reference sequence). The DNA of the CDR3 is TGTGCCAGCAGCTTGGTTGGACAGGGATCCTACGAGCAGTACTTC. Protein sequence: CASSLVGQGSYEQYF.

The sample holds a few counts of this clone. The rearrangement uses TRBV28 and TRBJ1-2, with D perhaps TRBD1 (6 bases). Deletions cut 3 bases from V and 4 bases from J, with 6 bases between. There are 12 residues in the CDR3. Germline loops: CDR1 MDHEN, CDR2 SYDVKM. CDR3 amino acids: CASSFRGYGYTF. In DNA form, the CDR3 reads TGTGCCAGCAGTTTCAGGGGCTATGGCTACACCTTC.

This clone has only one observation. The chain carries TRBV28 and TRBJ1-6; tentative D call: TRBD1 (5 bases). CDR1 is MDHEN, CDR2 SYDVKM, per germline. V lost 5 bases, J lost 6 bases, and 17 bases lay in between. The CDR3 spans 16 residues. CDR3 DNA sequence: TGTGCCAGCAGTCCCGTTACCGGGACTATTAATTCACCCCTCCACTTT. This translates into CASSPVTGTINSPLHF.

A note on this clone: Other DNA sequences from this sample encode an identical CDR3 as well. The V call is TRBV7-9, the J call TRBJ1-2; the D gene is possibly TRBD1 (5 bases). From germline, CDR1 is SEHNR and CDR2 FQNEAQ (reference sequence). Trimming took 5 bases from V and 4 from J, leaving 20 bases between them. The CDR3 is 16 amino acids. The CDR3 DNA reads TGTGCCAGCAGCACCGCCCGGGGGGGGAGACTCTATGGCTACACCTTC. This gives the protein CASSTARGGRLYGYTF.

The chain has TRBV2 and TRBJ1-3; 7 nucleotides line up with TRBD1. With 9 bases clipped from V and 3 bases from J, the junction kept 8 bases outside the gene matches. This CDR3 is 14 amino acids long. CDR1 is SNHLY and CDR2 is FYNNEI in the germline V gene. CDR3 in DNA: TGTGCCAGTCTCACAACAGGGGATGGAAACACCATATATTTT. It translates to CASLTTGDGNTIYF.

J is TRBJ2-6 and V is TRBV19; 8 positions match TRBD1. CDR1 and CDR2 (germline): LNHDA, SQIVND (reference sequence). The CDR3 is made up of 15 amino acids. Trimming removed 5 bases from V and 3 bases from J; junction bases left unmatched: 3. CDR3 amino acids: CASSSQGVGANVLTF. CDR3 DNA sequence: TGTGCCAGTAGTTCACAGGGGGTTGGGGCCAACGTCCTGACTTTC.

This clone appeared a few times. The chain has TRBV7-9 and TRBJ2-3; 10 bases map to TRBD1. The CDR3 contains 15 residues. With 8 bases clipped from V and 6 bases from J, the junction kept 11 bases outside the gene matches. Germline V CDR1 and CDR2: SEHNR, FQNEAQ (reference sequence). The chain's CDR3 is CASRGWGQGSDTQYF. DNA for the CDR3: TGTGCCAGCCGGGGGTGGGGACAGGGGTCGGATACGCAGTATTTT.

The chain carries TRBV7-9 and TRBJ2-7, with D perhaps matching TRBD2 (5 bases). The ends were cut back, 5 bases at V and 4 bases at J, with 18 bases in the middle. This CDR3 is 15 amino acids long. Germline V gene lookup returns CDR1 SEHNR and CDR2 FQNEAQ (reference sequence). CDR3 protein: CASSAADGVQYEQYF. In DNA form, the CDR3 reads TGTGCCAGCAGCGCTGCGGACGGGGTTCAATACGAGCAGTACTTC.

V usage is TRBV5-1 and J usage is TRBJ2-3, with 10 bases identical to TRBD1. Trimming removed 0 bases from V and 5 bases from J; junction bases left unmatched: 0. CDR1 SGHRS and CDR2 YFSETQ come from the germline V gene. The CDR3 consists of 14 residues. The CDR3 bases are TGCGCCAGCAGCTTGGGGACAGGGGGAGATACGCAGTATTTT. Its translation is CASSLGTGGDTQYF.

This clone was seen more than once but under ten times. The rearrangement joins TRBV28 to TRBJ2-7; 9 nucleotides line up with TRBD1. The CDR3 covers 14 residues. The V gene's germline CDR1 is MDHEN and CDR2 SYDVKM. The junction had 9 bases not matched to a gene; V was cut back by 6 bases and J by 6 bases. DNA for the CDR3: TGTGCCAGCAGGGGAAGGACAGGGGTGGGCGAGCAGTACTTC. This codes for CASRGRTGVGEQYF.